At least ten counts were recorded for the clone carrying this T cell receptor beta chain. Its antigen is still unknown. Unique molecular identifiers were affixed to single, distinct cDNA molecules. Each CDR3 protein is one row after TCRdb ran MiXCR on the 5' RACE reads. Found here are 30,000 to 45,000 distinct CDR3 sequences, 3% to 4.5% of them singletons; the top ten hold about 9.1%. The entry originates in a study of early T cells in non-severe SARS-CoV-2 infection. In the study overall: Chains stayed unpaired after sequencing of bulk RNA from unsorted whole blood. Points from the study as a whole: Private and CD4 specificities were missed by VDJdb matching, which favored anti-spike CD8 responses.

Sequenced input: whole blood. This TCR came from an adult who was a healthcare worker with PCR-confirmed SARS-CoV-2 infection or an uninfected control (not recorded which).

CDR3 nucleotides: TGTGCCAGCAGCCCTGGGACTAGCGGCACAGATACGCAGTATTTT. As protein: CASSPGTSGTDTQYF. The chain couples TRBV7-3 to TRBJ2-3, with 10 positions matching TRBD2. The J segment lost 1 base and the V segment lost 5 bases, leaving 3 bases of the junction unmatched. The CDR3 is 15 residues long. Germline lookup yields CDR1 SGHTA and CDR2 FQGTGA.